A selection of T cell receptor beta chains follows, all from one sample in a study of blood T cell repertoires in COVID-19. Assay: immunoSEQ multiplex PCR; the TCRdb copy retains only in-frame clones and omits some. The sample yields approximately 40,000 clones, around 90% seen once. Sequencing used peripheral blood. The receptors here all came from a human donor in a cohort sampled during active COVID-19. CDR3s include the opening cysteine and the closing phenylalanine or tryptophan. The order of the fields is D gene, V gene, clone size, J gene, CDR3 DNA, CDR3 protein. A D gene is named only where the DNA matches it firmly. Not all rows give a size; the values are once, few, many and, for expanded clones, a class.

D gene: -
V gene: TRBV12-3/TRBV12-4
clone size: -
J gene: TRBJ1-1
CDR3 DNA: TGTGCCAGCAGTCTAACCACGAACACTGAAGCTTTCTTT
CDR3 protein: CASSLTTNTEAFF

D gene: TRBD2
V gene: TRBV29-1
clone size: -
J gene: TRBJ2-1
CDR3 DNA: TGCAGCGTTGAGTCACGTAGCGGGAGGGCAGGTTACAATGAGCAGTTCTTC
CDR3 protein: CSVESRSGRAGYNEQFF

D gene: -
V gene: TRBV19
clone size: once
J gene: TRBJ2-7
CDR3 DNA: TGTGCCAGTAGTGCGGACTACTCTGCCTACGAGCAGTACTTC
CDR3 protein: CASSADYSAYEQYF

D gene: TRBD2
V gene: TRBV9
clone size: -
J gene: TRBJ2-1
CDR3 DNA: TGTGCCAGCAGCGTAGACTCTAGCGGGAGAAATGAGCAGTTCTTC
CDR3 protein: CASSVDSSGRNEQFF

D gene: TRBD1
V gene: TRBV5-1
clone size: -
J gene: TRBJ1-3
CDR3 DNA: TGCGCCAGCAGCTTGGGTGGGACAGGGGCGCCTGGCTCTGGAAACACCATATATTTT
CDR3 protein: CASSLGGTGAPGSGNTIYF

D gene: TRBD2
V gene: TRBV4-1
clone size: -
J gene: TRBJ2-4
CDR3 DNA: TGCGCCAGCAGCCAAGTAGGCGGGGGGGTCAAAAACATTCAGTACTTC
CDR3 protein: CASSQVGGGVKNIQYF

D gene: -
V gene: TRBV7-2
clone size: -
J gene: TRBJ2-1
CDR3 DNA: TGTGCCAGCAGCTTAGGGGGCCCAAGGTGGGATGAGCAGTTCTTC
CDR3 protein: CASSLGGPRWDEQFF

D gene: -
V gene: TRBV12-3/TRBV12-4
clone size: once
J gene: TRBJ2-1
CDR3 DNA: TGTGCCAGCAGTTTAAGGGGCAATGAGCAGTTCTTC
CDR3 protein: CASSLRGNEQFF

D gene: TRBD1
V gene: TRBV14
clone size: once
J gene: TRBJ1-2
CDR3 DNA: TGTGCCAGCAGTCGGGACAGGGAAGGTGGCTACACCTTC
CDR3 protein: CASSRDREGGYTF

D gene: -
V gene: TRBV7-9
clone size: -
J gene: TRBJ2-1
CDR3 DNA: TGTGCCAGCAGCGAGGGGGATACCCCCTACAATGAGCAGTTCTTC
CDR3 protein: CASSEGDTPYNEQFF

D gene: TRBD1
V gene: TRBV7-8
clone size: -
J gene: TRBJ1-2
CDR3 DNA: TGTGCCAGCAGCCCAGGGCCAGGGGGGTCTAGCGGCTACACCTTC
CDR3 protein: CASSPGPGGSSGYTF

D gene: TRBD2
V gene: TRBV19
clone size: -
J gene: TRBJ2-3
CDR3 DNA: TGTGCCAGTAGTATAGATAGCGGGAGGAGCACAGATACGCAGTATTTT
CDR3 protein: CASSIDSGRSTDTQYF

D gene: TRBD1
V gene: TRBV7-9
clone size: -
J gene: TRBJ1-5
CDR3 DNA: TGTGCCAGCAGCTTAAGGGGACAGAATAGCAATCAGCCCCAGCATTTT
CDR3 protein: CASSLRGQNSNQPQHF

D gene: TRBD1
V gene: TRBV19
clone size: -
J gene: TRBJ2-7
CDR3 DNA: TGTGCCAGTAGTTTCCCCGGACAGGGGGCATACGAGCAGTACTTC
CDR3 protein: CASSFPGQGAYEQYF

D gene: TRBD1
V gene: TRBV6-6
clone size: once
J gene: TRBJ2-2
CDR3 DNA: TGTGCCAGCAGCCGACTTGGACAGGGGTCAAACACCGGGGAGCTGTTTTTT
CDR3 protein: CASSRLGQGSNTGELFF

D gene: TRBD2
V gene: TRBV2
clone size: -
J gene: TRBJ2-1
CDR3 DNA: TGTGCCAGCAGGGCACTAGCGGCTTCCTACAATGAGCAGTTCTTC
CDR3 protein: CASRALAASYNEQFF